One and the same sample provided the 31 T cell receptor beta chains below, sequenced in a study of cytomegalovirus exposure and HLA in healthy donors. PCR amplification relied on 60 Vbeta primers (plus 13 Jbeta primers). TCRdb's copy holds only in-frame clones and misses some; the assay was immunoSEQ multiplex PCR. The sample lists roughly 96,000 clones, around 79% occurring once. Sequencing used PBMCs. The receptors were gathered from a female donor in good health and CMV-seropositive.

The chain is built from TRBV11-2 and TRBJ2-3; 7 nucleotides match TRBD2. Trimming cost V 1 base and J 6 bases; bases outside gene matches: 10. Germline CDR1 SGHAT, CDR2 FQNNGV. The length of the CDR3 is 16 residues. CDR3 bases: TGTGCCAGCAGCTTAGGGGTTCGCGGGAGAGGGGATACGCAGTATTTT. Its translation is CASSLGVRGRGDTQYF.

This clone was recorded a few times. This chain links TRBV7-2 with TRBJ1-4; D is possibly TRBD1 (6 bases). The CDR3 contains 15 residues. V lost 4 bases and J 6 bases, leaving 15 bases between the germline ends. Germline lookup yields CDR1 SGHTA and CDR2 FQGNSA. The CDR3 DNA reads TGTGCCAGCAGCTCAACAGGGAATGGGGATGAAAAACTGTTTTTT. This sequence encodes CASSSTGNGDEKLFF.

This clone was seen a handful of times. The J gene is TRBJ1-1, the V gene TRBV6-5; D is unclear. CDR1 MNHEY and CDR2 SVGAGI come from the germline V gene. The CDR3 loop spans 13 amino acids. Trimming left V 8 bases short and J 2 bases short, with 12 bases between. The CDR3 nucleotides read TGTGCCAGCCTGGACGGACTAAACACTGAAGCTTTCTTT. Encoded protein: CASLDGLNTEAFF.

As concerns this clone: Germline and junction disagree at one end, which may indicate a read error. The CDR3 coding sequence is TGTGCCAGCAGCTTAGTAGGGGGAATCTACAGGGTCGAAGATTGGTTGACCCTTTTC. This encodes CASSLVGGIYRVEDWLTLF. The chain links TRBV11-2 to TRBJ1-2, with D possibly being TRBD1 (6 bases). Germline V gene sequence: CDR1 SGHAT, CDR2 FQNNGV. The CDR3 spans 19 residues.

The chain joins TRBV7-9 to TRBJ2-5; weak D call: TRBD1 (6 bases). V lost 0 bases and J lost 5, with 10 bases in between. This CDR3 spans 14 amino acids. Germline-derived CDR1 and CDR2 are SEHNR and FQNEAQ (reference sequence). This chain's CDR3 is CASSLATGIETQYF. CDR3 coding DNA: TGTGCCAGCAGCTTAGCTACAGGGATTGAGACCCAGTACTTC.

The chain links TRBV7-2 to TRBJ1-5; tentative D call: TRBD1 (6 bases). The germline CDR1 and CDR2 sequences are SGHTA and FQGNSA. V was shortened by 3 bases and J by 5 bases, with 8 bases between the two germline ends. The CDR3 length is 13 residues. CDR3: CASSFWTDQPQHF. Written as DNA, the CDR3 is TGTGCCAGCAGCTTTTGGACAGATCAGCCCCAGCATTTT.

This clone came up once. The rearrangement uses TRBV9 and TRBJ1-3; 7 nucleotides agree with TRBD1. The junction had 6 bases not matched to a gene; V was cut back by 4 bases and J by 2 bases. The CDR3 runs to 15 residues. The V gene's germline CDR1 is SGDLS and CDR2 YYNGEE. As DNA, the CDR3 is TGTGCCAGCAGCCCGGGACAGTTTCCTGGAAACACCATATATTTT. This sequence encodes CASSPGQFPGNTIYF.

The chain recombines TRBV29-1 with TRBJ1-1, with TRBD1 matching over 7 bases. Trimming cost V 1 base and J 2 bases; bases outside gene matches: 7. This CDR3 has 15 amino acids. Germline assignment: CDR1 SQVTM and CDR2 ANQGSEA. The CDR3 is CSVEVGQTLNTEAFF. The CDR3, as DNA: TGCAGCGTTGAAGTGGGACAGACACTTAACACTGAAGCTTTCTTT.

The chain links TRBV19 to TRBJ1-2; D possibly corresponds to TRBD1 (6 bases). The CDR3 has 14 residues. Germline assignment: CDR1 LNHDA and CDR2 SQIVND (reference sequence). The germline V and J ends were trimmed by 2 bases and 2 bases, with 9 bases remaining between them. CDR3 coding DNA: TGTGCCAGTAGTATATCTGGGGGCAACTATGGCTACACCTTC. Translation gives CASSISGGNYGYTF.

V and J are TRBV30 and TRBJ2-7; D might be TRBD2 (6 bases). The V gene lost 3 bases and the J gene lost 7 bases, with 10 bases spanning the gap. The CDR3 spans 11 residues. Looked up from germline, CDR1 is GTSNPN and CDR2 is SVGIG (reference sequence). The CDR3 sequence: CAWSEREEQYF. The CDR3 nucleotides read TGTGCCTGGAGCGAACGGGAGGAGCAGTACTTC. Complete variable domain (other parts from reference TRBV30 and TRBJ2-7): SQTIHQWPATLVQPVGSPLSLECTVEGTSNPNLYWYRQAAGRGLQLLFYSVGIGQISSEVPQNLSASRPQDRQFILSSKKLLLSDSGFYLCAWSEREEQYFGPGTRLTVT.

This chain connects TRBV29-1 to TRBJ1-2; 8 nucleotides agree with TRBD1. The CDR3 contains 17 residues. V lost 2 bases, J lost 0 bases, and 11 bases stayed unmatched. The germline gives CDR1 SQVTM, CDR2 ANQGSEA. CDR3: CSVESLAGGLTNYGYTF. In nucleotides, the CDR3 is TGCAGCGTTGAATCCCTTGCAGGGGGCCTTACTAACTATGGCTACACCTTC.

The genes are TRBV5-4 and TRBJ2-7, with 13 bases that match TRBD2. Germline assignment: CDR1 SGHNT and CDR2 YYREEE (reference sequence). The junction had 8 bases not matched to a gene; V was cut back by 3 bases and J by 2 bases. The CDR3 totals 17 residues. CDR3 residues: CASSSKGLAGSPYEQYF. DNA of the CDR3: TGTGCCAGCAGCTCCAAGGGACTAGCGGGAAGCCCCTACGAGCAGTACTTC.

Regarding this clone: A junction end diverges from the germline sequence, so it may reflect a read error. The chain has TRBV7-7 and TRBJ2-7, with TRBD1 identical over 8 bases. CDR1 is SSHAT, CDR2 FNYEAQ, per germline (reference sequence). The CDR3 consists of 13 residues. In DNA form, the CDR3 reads TGTGCTAGCAGCTTAGGGACAGGAGGCGAGCAGTACTTC. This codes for CASSLGTGGEQYF.

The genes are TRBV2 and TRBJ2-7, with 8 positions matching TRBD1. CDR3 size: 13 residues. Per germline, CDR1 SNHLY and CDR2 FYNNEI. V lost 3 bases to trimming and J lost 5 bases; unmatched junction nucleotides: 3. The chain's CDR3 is CASSERDRNEQYF. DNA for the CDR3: TGTGCCAGCAGTGAGAGGGACAGGAACGAGCAGTACTTC.

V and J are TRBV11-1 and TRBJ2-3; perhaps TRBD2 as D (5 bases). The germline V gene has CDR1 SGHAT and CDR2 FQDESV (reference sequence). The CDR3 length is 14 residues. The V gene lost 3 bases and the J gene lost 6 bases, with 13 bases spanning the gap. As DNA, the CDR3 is TGTGCCAGCAGCTTGGCATCGGGAAGGGATACGCAGTATTTT. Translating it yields CASSLASGRDTQYF.

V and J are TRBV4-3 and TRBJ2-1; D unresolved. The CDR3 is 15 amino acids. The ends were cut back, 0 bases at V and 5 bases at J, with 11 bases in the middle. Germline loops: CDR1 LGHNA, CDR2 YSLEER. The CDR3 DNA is TGCGCCAGCAGCCAAGATCCGGGTTCGCACAATGAGCAGTTCTTC. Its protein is CASSQDPGSHNEQFF.

The CDR3 region is CASSPRTGELFF. CDR3 DNA sequence: TGTGCCAGCAGTCCCCGCACCGGGGAGCTGTTTTTT. V and J are TRBV6-5 and TRBJ2-2; D gene uncertain. CDR3 length: 12 residues. The V gene's germline CDR1 is MNHEY and CDR2 SVGAGI. The V end lost 5 bases, the J end lost 4 bases, and 5 bases lay between the germline ends.

In nucleotides, the CDR3 is TGTGCCAGCAGCTTACGAGGGCTTGTTGGAAACACCATATATTTT. Its protein is CASSLRGLVGNTIYF. The rearrangement uses TRBV11-2 and TRBJ1-3; D is ambiguous. Germline CDR1 SGHAT, CDR2 FQNNGV. Trimming took off 2 bases at V and 3 bases at J, with 11 bases between the two ends. The CDR3 runs to 15 residues.

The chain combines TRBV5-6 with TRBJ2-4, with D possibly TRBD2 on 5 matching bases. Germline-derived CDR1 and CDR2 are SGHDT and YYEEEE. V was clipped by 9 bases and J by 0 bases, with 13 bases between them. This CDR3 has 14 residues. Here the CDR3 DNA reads TGTGCCATACGACGGAGGCTAGCCAAAAACATTCAGTACTTC. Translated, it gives CAIRRRLAKNIQYF.

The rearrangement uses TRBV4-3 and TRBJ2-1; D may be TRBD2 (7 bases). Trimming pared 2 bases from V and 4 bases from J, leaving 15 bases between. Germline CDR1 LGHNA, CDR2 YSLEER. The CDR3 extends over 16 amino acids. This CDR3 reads CASSQFSRGQYNEQFF. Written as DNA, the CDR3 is TGCGCCAGCAGCCAATTTTCGCGGGGGCAGTACAATGAGCAGTTCTTC.

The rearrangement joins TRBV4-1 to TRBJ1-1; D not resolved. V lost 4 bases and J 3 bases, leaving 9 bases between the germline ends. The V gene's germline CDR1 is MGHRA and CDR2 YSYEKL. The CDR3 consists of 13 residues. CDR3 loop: CASSRALDTEAFF. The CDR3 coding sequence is TGCGCCAGCAGCCGGGCATTAGACACTGAAGCTTTCTTT.

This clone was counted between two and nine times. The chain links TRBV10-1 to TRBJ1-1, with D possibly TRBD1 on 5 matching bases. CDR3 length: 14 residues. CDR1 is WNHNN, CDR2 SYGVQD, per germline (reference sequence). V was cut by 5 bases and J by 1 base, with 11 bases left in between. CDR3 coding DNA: TGCGCCAGCAGTCTTGGCAGGGCGAACACTGAAGCTTTCTTT. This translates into CASSLGRANTEAFF.

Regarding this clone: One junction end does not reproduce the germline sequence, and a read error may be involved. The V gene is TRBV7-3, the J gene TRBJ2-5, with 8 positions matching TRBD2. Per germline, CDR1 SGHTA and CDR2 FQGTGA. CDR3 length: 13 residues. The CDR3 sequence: CASRSLAEETQYF. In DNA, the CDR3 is TGCGCCAGCAGGTCACTAGCGGAAGAGACCCAGTACTTC.

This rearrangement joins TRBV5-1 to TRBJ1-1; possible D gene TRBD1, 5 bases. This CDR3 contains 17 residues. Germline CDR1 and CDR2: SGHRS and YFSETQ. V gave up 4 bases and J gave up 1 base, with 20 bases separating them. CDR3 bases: TGCGCCAGCAGCCGCAAGACAACAAGAGACAGGAACACTGAAGCTTTCTTT. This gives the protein CASSRKTTRDRNTEAFF.

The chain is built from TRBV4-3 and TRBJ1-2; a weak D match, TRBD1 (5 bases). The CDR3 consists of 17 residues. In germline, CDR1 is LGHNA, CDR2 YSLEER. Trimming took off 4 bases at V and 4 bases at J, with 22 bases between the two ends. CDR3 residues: CASSLTESARGGYGYTF. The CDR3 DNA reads TGCGCCAGCAGCCTGACAGAATCCGCGCGCGGTGGCTATGGCTACACCTTC.

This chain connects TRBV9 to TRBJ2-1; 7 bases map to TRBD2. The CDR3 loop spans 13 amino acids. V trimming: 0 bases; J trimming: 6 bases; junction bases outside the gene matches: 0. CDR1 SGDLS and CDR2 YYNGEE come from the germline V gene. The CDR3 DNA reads TGTGCCAGCAGCGTAGCTAGCGGCAATGAGCAGTTCTTC. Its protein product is CASSVASGNEQFF. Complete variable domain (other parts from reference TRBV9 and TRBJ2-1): DSGVTQTPKHLITATGQRVTLRCSPRSGDLSVYWYQQSLDQGLQFLIQYYNGEERAKGNILERFSAQQFPDLHSELNLSSLELGDSALYFCASSVASGNEQFFGPGTRLTVL.

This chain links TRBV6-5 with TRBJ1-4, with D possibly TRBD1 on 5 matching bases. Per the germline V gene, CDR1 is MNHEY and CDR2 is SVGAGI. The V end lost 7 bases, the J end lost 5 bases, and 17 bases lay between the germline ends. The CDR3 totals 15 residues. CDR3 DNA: TGTGCCAGCAAGCTGACCGGGCCAGGGAATGAAAAACTGTTTTTT. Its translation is CASKLTGPGNEKLFF.

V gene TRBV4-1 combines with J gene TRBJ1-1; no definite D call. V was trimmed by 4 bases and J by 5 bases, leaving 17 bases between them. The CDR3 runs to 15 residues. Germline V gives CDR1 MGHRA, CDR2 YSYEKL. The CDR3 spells CASSLLSPGWTEAFF. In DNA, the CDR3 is TGCGCCAGCAGCCTTTTATCCCCCGGGTGGACTGAAGCTTTCTTT.

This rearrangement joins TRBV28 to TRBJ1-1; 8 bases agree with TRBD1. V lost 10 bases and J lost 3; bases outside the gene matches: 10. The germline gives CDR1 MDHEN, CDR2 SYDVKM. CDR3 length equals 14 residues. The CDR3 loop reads CATWGAGQDTEAFF. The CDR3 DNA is TGTGCCACCTGGGGAGCGGGACAGGACACTGAAGCTTTCTTT.

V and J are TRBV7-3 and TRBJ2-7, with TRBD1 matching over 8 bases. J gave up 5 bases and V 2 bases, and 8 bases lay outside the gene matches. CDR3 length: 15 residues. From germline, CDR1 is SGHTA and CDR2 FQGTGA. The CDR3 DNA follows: TGTGCCAGCAGCTTACTCGGACAGGGCGGCGACGAGCAGTACTTC. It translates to CASSLLGQGGDEQYF.

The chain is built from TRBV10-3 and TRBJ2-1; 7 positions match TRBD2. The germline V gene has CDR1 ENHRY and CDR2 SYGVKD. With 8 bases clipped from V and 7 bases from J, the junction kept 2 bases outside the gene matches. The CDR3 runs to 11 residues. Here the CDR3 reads CAIGGGNEQFF. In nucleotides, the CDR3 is TGTGCCATCGGGGGGGGGAATGAGCAGTTCTTC.